This TCR beta chain comes out of a study of cytomegalovirus exposure and HLA in healthy donors. Here immunoSEQ multiplex PCR was the method, and the copy in TCRdb shows in-frame clones only, minus some. The table has hundreds of thousands of clones, around 87% seen once. Study-wide points: In the approximately 120 validation repertoires, a later analysis found that first-cohort TCR clusters tended to co-occur.

Germline V CDR1 and CDR2: SGHVS, FQNEAQ. This CDR3 has 12 residues. V was shortened by 4 bases and J by 0 bases, with 4 bases between the two germline ends. As to this clone: Its antigen is unknown.

Separation from the roughly 670-subject first cohort characterized the 120-subject validation cohort, to which the donors belonged. The rearrangement uses TRBV7-8 and TRBJ2-7; D not certain. Sequenced input: PBMCs. The sequence was obtained from a woman in her twenties or thirties in good health and CMV-seropositive. This chain's CDR3 is CASSWSSYEQYF. CDR3 coding DNA: TGTGCCAGCAGCTGGAGCTCCTACGAGCAGTACTTC.